The sequence of this T cell receptor (beta chain) was determined in a study of OX40 agonist ivuxolimab in advanced cancers. TCRdb's table, derived via immunoSEQ multiplex PCR, lists solely in-frame clones and lacks some. The sample contains more than 45,000 clones, approximately 88% of which appear only once. Germline assignment: CDR1 SGHTA and CDR2 FQGNSA. With V trimmed by 5 bases and J by 2 bases, 8 bases remained unmatched. This CDR3 has 15 amino acids. This clonotype originated in an adult with an advanced solid tumor such as melanoma, head and neck, liver or kidney cancer. This chain links TRBV7-2 with TRBJ2-7; 8 positions agree with TRBD2. Sequencing used CD4+ or CD8+ T cells sorted from blood, obtained in a trial of the OX40 agonist ivuxolimab. The CDR3 nucleotides are TGTGCCAGCAGCGTAACTAGCGGCCCTACCTACGAGCAGTACTTC. Translation gives CASSVTSGPTYEQYF.